This entry concerns a single TCR beta chain. Antigen unknown. This sample stems from a study of OX40 agonist ivuxolimab in advanced cancers. Study as a whole: Every 2 weeks, patients received ivuxolimab intravenously, dosed at 0.01 to 10 mg/kg. Partial responses were achieved by three patients, of whom one had hepatocellular carcinoma and two had cutaneous melanoma.

The timepoints at which blood was sampled were baseline, cycle 4 day 1, and cycle 7 day 1. Study findings and constraints: Relative to CD4+ cells, CD8+ T cells on average had more expanded clones.

Produced via immunoSEQ multiplex PCR; TCRdb's table is partial and in-frame only. The table shows 45,000 to 55,000 clones, with approximately 79% occurring only once. This TCR was sampled from an adult with an advanced solid tumor such as melanoma, head and neck, liver or kidney cancer. The material sequenced was CD4+ or CD8+ T cells sorted from blood, taken in a trial of the OX40 agonist ivuxolimab.

The CDR3: CATADPSSYEQYF. CDR3 nucleotide sequence: TGTGCCACGGCGGATCCCAGCTCCTACGAGCAGTACTTC. V is TRBV6-6 and J is TRBJ2-7; no clear D gene. CDR3 length equals 13 residues. Germline CDR1 is MNHNY and CDR2 is SVGAGI (reference sequence). Trimming took off 10 bases at V and 0 bases at J, with 13 bases between the two ends.